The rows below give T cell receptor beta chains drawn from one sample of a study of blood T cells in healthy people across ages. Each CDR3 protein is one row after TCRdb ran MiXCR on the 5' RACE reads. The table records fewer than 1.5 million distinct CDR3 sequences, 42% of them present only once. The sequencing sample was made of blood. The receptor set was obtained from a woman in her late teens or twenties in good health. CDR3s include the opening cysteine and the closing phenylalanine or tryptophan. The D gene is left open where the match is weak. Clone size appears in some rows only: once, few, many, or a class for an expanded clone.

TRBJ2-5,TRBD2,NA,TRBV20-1,CSATSGSAGEQYF,TGCAGTGCTACTAGCGGGAGCGCGGGTGAGCAGTACTTC
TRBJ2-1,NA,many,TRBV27,CASSPRALSGYNEQFF,TGTGCCAGCAGTCCGCGAGCCCTTTCTGGGTACAATGAGCAGTTCTTC
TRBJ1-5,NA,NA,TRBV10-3,CAISADSGNRPQHF,TGTGCCATCAGTGCAGACAGCGGGAATCGGCCCCAGCATTTT
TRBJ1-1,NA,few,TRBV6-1,CASSVSWGLSVPEAFF,TGTGCCAGCAGCGTTTCGTGGGGACTCTCCGTACCTGAAGCTTTCTTT
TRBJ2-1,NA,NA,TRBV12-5,CASGDEGPGQEQFF,TGTGCTAGTGGGGACGAGGGGCCCGGCCAAGAGCAGTTCTTC
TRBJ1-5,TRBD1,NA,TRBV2,CASSEGQGEHF,TGTGCCAGCAGTGAAGGGCAGGGGGAGCATTTT
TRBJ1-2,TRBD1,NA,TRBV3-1,CASSQEGQGNGYTF,TGTGCCAGCAGCCAAGAGGGACAGGGTAACGGCTACACCTTC
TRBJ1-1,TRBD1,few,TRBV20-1,CSATRTGLNTEAFF,TGCAGTGCGACCCGGACAGGCCTGAACACTGAAGCTTTCTTT
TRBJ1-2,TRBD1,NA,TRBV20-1,CSAREGQHYGYTF,TGCAGTGCTAGAGAGGGACAGCACTATGGCTACACCTTC
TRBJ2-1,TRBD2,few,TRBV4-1,CASSPDSGKGWGEQFF,TGCGCCAGCAGCCCCGATAGCGGGAAAGGTTGGGGTGAGCAGTTCTTC
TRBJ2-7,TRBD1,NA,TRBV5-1,CASSWGPQGQGSSYEQYF,TGCGCCAGCAGTTGGGGACCTCAGGGACAGGGTTCCTCCTACGAGCAGTACTTC
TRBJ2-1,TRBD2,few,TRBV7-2,CASSSRLAEGVQFF,TGTGCCAGCAGCTCCCGACTAGCGGAGGGTGTACAGTTCTTC
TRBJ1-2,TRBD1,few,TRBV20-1,CSAKVTGTSGYTF,TGCAGTGCTAAAGTGACAGGGACTTCTGGCTACACCTTC
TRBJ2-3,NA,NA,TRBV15,CATSRSLNTQYF,TGTGCCACCAGCAGATCCTTGAATACGCAGTATTTT
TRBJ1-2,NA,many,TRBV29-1,CSTTSPGDDGYTF,TGCAGCACCACCTCCCCAGGGGACGATGGCTACACCTTC
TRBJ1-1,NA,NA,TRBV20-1,CSAPTGGTEAFF,TGCAGTGCCCCGACGGGGGGGACTGAAGCTTTCTTT
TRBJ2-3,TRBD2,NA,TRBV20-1,CSAPRSAGDTDTQYF,TGCAGTGCTCCTCGCTCAGCGGGGGACACAGATACGCAGTATTTT
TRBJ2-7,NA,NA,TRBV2,CASSEAGVLPEQYF,TGTGCCAGCAGTGAGGCAGGGGTCCTCCCCGAGCAGTACTTC
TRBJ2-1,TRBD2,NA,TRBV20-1,CRLAGGSYNEQFF,TGCAGGCTAGCGGGGGGGAGTTACAATGAGCAGTTCTTC
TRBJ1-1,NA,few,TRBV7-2,CASSLGLWNTEAFF,TGTGCCAGCAGCTTAGGTCTCTGGAACACTGAAGCTTTCTTT
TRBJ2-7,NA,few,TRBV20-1,CSAREKDRPSYEQYF,TGCAGTGCTAGAGAGAAAGACAGGCCTTCCTACGAGCAGTACTTC
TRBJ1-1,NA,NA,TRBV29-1,CSVDDPYQDEAFF,TGCAGCGTTGACGATCCGTATCAGGATGAAGCTTTCTTT
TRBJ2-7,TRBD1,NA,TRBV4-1,CAGSQTGTGGYEQYF,TGCGCCGGCAGCCAGACCGGGACAGGGGGCTACGAGCAGTACTTC
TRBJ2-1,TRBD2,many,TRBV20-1,CSARTSVGYNEQFF,TGCAGTGCTAGGACTAGCGTGGGATACAATGAGCAGTTCTTC
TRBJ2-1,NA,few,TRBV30,CAWSPVSYNEQFF,TGTGCCTGGAGTCCGGTCTCCTACAATGAGCAGTTCTTC
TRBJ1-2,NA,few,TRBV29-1,CSASGGARGYTF,TGCAGCGCCAGTGGGGGGGCGCGTGGCTACACCTTC
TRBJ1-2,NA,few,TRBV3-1,CASSQGATNYGYTF,TGTGCCAGCAGCCAAGGGGCCACAAACTATGGCTACACCTTC
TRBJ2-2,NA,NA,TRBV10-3,CAIRAGQPNTGELFF,TGTGCCATCAGGGCGGGGCAGCCGAACACCGGGGAGCTGTTTTTT
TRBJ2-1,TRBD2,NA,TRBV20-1,CSAPGLAGHNEQFF,TGCAGTGCTCCTGGACTAGCGGGCCACAATGAGCAGTTCTTC
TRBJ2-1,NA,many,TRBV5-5,CASSLLGSEQFF,TGTGCCAGCAGCTTATTGGGCAGTGAGCAGTTCTTC